Below, 2 T cell receptor beta chains from the same sample are listed, as sequenced in a study of CD8 T cells in Susac syndrome. RNA amounts of roughly 0.45 to 1 ug underwent reverse transcription with random hexamers. TCRdb recomputed calls from the immunoSEQ multiplex PCR reads with MiXCR, one row per CDR3 protein. The table shows 250,000 to 300,000 distinct CDR3 sequences, with around 83% occurring only once. What was sequenced was CD8+ T cells from PBMCs. The receptors originated from a human donor with multiple sclerosis.

A note on this clonotype: A read error may produce the germline difference seen at one junction end. The V call is TRBV2, the J call TRBJ1-4, with D unresolved. CDR1 and CDR2 from the germline V gene are SNHLY and FYNNEI. The CDR3 is 15 amino acids. The CDR3 sequence is CASTFRIATNEELFF. The CDR3, as DNA: TGTGCCAGCACGTTTCGGATTGCAACTAATGAAGAACTGTTTTTT.

This clonotype appeared a single time. The chain employs TRBV27 and TRBJ1-1; TRBD1 might be the D (5 bases). Between the trimmed V and J ends, which lost 2 bases and 6 bases, there was a span of 16 bases. In germline, CDR1 is MNHEY, CDR2 SMNVEV (reference sequence). CDR3 length: 15 amino acids. In nucleotides, the CDR3 is TGTGCCAGCAGTTTAAGAGCGGGGGGGTACCCTGAAGCTTTCTTT. It encodes CASSLRAGGYPEAFF.